This T cell receptor beta chain comes out of a study of blood T cell repertoires in COVID-19. About the research overall: Italy, Spain and the United States were the sources of the convalescent and acute COVID-19 samples. PBMCs, B-cell-depleted T cells, or T cells were the source of the cDNA or gDNA that made up the material.

Germline V gene data show CDR1 as MDHEN and CDR2 as SYDVKM. With V trimmed by 9 bases and J by 7 bases, 9 bases remained unmatched. There are 13 residues in the CDR3. In the study's own analysis: Estimation of nucleated cell counts relied on the amplification of reference gene primers. Sequencing used immunoSEQ multiplex PCR; TCRdb keeps in-frame clones, though not all of them. That table furnishes V, J and clone size, whereas the DNA furnished D and trimming. The table lists 98,000 or so clones, roughly 80% of them singletons. The sample comprised peripheral blood. The chain links TRBV28 to TRBJ1-2, with 9 bases lining up with TRBD1. This sequence originates from a woman of 80 years or more with active or convalescent COVID-19. CDR3: CASQTGGRGGYTF. In nucleotides, the CDR3 is TGTGCCAGTCAGACAGGGGGAAGAGGTGGCTACACCTTC.